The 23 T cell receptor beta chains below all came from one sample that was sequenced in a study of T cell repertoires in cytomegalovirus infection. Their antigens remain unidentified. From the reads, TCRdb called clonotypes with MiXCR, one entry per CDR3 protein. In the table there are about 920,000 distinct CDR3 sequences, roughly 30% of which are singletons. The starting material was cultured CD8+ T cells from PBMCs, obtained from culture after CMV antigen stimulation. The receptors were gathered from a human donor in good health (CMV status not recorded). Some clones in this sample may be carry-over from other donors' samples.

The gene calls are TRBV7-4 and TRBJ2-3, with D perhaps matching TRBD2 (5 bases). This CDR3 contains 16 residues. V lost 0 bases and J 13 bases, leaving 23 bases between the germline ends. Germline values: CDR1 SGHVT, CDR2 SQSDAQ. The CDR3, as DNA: TGTGCCAGCAGCTTAGCCTATAAAGACGCCGGTAACGGGGAGTATTTT. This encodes CASSLAYKDAGNGEYF.

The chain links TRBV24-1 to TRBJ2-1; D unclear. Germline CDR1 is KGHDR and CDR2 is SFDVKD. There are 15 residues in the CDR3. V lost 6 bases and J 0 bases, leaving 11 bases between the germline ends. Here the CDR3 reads CATSLSSSSYNEQFF. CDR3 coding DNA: TGTGCCACCAGTTTAAGCAGTAGCTCCTACAATGAGCAGTTCTTC.

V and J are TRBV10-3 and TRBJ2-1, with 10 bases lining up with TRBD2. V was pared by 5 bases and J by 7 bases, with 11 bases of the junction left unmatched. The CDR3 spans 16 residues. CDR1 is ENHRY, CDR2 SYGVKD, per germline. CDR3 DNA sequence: TGTGCCATCAGTAATCCGATTCTAGCGGGAGAAAATGAGCAGTTCTTC. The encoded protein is CAISNPILAGENEQFF.

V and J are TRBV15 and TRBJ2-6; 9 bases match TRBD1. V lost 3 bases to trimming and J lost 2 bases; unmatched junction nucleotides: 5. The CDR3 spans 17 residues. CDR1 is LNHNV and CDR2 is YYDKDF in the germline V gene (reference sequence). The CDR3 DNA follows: TGTGCCACCAGCAGGGGGACAGGGAGGGCTGGGGCCAACGTCCTGACTTTC. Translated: CATSRGTGRAGANVLTF.

CDR3 amino acids: CASSSQPLPGLDYEQYF. In DNA, the CDR3 is TGTGCCAGCAGTTCCCAACCCCTCCCGGGACTTGACTACGAGCAGTACTTC. V usage is TRBV27 and J usage is TRBJ2-7; TRBD2 is a possible D gene (6 bases). The V end lost 4 bases, the J end lost 3 bases, and 22 bases lay between the germline ends. This CDR3 is built from 17 residues. Germline lookup yields CDR1 MNHEY and CDR2 SMNVEV (reference sequence).

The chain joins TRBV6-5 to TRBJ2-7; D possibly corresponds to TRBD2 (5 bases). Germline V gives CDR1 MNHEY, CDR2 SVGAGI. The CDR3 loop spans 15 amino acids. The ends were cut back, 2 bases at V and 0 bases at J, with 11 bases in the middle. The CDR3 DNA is TGTGCCAGCAGTTACCAACTAGATCTCTCCTACGAGCAGTACTTC. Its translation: CASSYQLDLSYEQYF.

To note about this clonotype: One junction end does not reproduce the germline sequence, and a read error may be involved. The DNA of the CDR3 is TGTGTCAGCAGCCTTGATATCCCTGGCGGTGTATCTAGCACAGATACGCAGTATTTT. This gives the protein CVSSLDIPGGVSSTDTQYF. This chain links TRBV5-6 with TRBJ2-3; D is uncertain. CDR1 SGHDT and CDR2 YYEEEE come from the germline V gene. This CDR3 has 19 residues. Using reference TRBV5-6 and TRBJ2-3 for the parts outside the CDR3, the full variable domain is DAGVTQSPTHLIKTRGQQVTLRCSPKSGHDTVSWYQQALGQGPQFIFQYYEEEERQRGNFPDRFSGHQFPNYSSELNVNALLLGDSALYLCVSSLDIPGGVSSTDTQYFGPGTRLTVL.

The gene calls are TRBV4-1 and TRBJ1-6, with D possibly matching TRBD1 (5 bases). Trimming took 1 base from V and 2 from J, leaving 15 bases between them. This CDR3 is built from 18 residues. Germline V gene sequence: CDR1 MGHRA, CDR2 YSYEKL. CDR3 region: CASSQGPTDLPYNSPLHF. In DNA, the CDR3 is TGCGCCAGCAGCCAAGGGCCGACAGACCTTCCCTATAATTCACCCCTCCACTTT.

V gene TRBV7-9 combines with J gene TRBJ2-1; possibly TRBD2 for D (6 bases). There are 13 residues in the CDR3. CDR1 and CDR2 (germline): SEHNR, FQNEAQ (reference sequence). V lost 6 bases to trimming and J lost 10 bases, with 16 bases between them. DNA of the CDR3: TGTGCCAGCAGGGGAACAGTAGCGGAGGAGCAGTTCTTC. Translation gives CASRGTVAEEQFF.

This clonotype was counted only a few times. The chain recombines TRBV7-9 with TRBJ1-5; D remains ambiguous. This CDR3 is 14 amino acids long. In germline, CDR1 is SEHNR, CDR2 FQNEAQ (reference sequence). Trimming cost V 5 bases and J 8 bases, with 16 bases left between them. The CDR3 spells CASSTRQAQEPQHF. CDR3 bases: TGTGCCAGCAGCACACGACAAGCCCAAGAGCCCCAGCATTTT.

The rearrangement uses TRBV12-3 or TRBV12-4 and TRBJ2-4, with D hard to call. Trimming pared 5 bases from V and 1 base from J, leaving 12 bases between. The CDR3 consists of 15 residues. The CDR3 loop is CASSPRFGAKNIQYF. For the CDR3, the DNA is TGTGCCAGCAGTCCCCGTTTCGGTGCCAAAAACATTCAGTACTTC.

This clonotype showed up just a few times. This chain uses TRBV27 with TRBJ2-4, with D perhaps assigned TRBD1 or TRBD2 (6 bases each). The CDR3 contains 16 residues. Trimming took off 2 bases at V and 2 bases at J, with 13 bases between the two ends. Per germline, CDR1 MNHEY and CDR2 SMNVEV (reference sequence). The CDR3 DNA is TGTGCCAGCAGTTTAAGGAGGGGGGAAACCAAAAACATTCAGTACTTC. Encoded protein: CASSLRRGETKNIQYF.

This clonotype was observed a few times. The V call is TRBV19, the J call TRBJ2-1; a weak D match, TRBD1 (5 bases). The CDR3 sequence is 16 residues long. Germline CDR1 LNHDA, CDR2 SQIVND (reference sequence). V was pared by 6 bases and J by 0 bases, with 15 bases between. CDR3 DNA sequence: TGTGCCAGTAGGAACCCAGGGTGGAGCTCCTACAATGAGCAGTTCTTC. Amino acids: CASRNPGWSSYNEQFF.

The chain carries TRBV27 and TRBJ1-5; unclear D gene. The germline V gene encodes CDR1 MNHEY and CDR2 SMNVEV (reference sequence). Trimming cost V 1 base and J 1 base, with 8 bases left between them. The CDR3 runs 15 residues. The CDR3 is CASSLWGRSNQPQHF. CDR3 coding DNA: TGTGCCAGCAGTTTATGGGGAAGGAGCAATCAGCCCCAGCATTTT.

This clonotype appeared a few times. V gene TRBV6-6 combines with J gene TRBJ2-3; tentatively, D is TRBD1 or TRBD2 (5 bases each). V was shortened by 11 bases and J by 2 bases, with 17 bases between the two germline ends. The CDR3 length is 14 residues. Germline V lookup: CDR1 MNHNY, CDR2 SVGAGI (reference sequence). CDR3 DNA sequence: TGTGCCTCATCGGAAGGGGACCCCACAGATACGCAGTATTTT. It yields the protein CASSEGDPTDTQYF.

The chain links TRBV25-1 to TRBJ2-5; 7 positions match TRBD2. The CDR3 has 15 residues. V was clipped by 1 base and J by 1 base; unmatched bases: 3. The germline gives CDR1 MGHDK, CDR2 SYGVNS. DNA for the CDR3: TGTGCCAGCAGTGAATTTGCTAGCGGCCAAGAGACCCAGTACTTC. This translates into CASSEFASGQETQYF.

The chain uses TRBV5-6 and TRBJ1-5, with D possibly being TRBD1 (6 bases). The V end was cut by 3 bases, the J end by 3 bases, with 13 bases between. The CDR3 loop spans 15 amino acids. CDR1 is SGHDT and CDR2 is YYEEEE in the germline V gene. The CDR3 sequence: CASSWGTSYNQPQHF. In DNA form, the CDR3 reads TGTGCCAGCAGCTGGGGGACATCCTACAATCAGCCCCAGCATTTT.

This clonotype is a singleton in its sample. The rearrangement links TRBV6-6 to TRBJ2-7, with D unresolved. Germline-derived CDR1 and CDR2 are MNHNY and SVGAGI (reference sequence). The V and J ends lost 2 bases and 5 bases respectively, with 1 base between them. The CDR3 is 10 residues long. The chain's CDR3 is CASSYDEQYF. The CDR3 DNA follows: TGTGCCAGCAGTTACGACGAGCAGTACTTC.

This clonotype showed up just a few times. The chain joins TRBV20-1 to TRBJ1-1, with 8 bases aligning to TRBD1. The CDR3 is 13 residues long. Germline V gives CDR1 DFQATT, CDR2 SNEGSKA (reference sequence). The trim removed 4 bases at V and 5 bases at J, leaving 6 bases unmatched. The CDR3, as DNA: TGCAGTGCTACTTTTACAGGGGGAACTGAAGCTTTCTTT. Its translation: CSATFTGGTEAFF.

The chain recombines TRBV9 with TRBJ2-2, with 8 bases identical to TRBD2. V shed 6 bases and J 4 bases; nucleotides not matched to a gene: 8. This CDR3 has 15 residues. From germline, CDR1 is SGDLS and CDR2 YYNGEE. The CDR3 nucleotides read TGTGCCAGCAACCCGGGGGGGCTGCGCACCGGGGAGCTGTTTTTT. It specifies CASNPGGLRTGELFF.

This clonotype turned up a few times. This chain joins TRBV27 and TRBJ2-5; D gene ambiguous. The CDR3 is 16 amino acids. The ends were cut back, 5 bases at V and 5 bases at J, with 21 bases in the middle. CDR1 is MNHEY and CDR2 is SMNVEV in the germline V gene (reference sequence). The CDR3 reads CASSPNVGSMVETQYF. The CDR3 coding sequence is TGTGCCAGCAGTCCAAATGTGGGCTCCATGGTTGAGACCCAGTACTTC.

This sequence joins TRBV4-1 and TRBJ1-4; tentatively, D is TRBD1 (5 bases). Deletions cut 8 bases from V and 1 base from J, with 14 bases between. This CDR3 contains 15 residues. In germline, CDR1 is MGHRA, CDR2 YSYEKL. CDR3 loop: CASGRGTETNEKLFF. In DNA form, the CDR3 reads TGCGCCAGCGGACGGGGGACCGAAACTAATGAAAAACTGTTTTTT.

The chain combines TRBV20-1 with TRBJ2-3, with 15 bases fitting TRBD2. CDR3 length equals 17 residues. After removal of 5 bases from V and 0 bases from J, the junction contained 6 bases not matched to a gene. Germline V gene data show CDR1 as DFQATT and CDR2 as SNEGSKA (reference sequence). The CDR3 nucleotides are TGCAGTGCTCGGACTAGCGGGGGGGGCCTCAGCACAGATACGCAGTATTTT. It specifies CSARTSGGGLSTDTQYF.